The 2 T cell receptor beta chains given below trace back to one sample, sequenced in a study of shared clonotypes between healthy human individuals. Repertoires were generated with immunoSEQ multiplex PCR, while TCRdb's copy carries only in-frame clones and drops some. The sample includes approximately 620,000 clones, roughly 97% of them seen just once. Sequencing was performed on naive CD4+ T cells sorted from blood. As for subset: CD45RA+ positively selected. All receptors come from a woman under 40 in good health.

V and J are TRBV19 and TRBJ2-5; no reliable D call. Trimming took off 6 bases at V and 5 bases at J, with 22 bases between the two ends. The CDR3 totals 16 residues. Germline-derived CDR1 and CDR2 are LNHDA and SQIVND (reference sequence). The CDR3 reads CASSLSIGPAGETQYF. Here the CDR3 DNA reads TGTGCCAGTAGCCTATCCATAGGCCCCGCCGGGGAGACCCAGTACTTC.

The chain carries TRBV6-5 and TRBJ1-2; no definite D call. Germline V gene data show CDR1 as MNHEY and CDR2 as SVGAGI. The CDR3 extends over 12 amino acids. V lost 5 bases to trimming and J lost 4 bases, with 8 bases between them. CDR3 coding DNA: TGTGCCAGCAGTCTTATGGGCTATGGCTACACCTTC. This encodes CASSLMGYGYTF.